This T cell receptor (beta chain) was obtained from a study of T-cell reconstitution after alpha-beta-depleted transplantation in children. During its preparation, the TCRbeta library received unique molecular identifiers. TCRdb re-derived calls from the PCR reads in MiXCR, one entry per CDR3 protein. The sample shows roughly 490,000 distinct CDR3 sequences, around 10% of them seen only once. Study-wide findings and caveats: After transplant, at about two months, alpha-beta T cells were reportedly derived from several hundred expanded graft clones. One year after transplant, T-cell counts and diversity came mostly from newly produced T cells.

This CDR3 contains 14 residues. Losses at the gene ends were 7 bases for V and 6 bases for J; bases not matched to a gene: 8. Details on this clonotype: Its antigen is currently unknown.

This receptor was taken from a female patient aged 2-10 years who had a stem cell transplant for aplastic anemia, so the T cells may come from the graft donor. The input for sequencing was PBMCs, mostly from graft donor cells, taken 180 days after TCRalphabeta/CD19-depleted stem cell transplant. The chain employs TRBV12-3 or TRBV12-4 and TRBJ2-1; 8 bases agree with TRBD2. In DNA, the CDR3 is TGTGCCAGCACCTCCCCGGGAGGGATCAATGAGCAGTTCTTC. Translating gives CASTSPGGINEQFF.